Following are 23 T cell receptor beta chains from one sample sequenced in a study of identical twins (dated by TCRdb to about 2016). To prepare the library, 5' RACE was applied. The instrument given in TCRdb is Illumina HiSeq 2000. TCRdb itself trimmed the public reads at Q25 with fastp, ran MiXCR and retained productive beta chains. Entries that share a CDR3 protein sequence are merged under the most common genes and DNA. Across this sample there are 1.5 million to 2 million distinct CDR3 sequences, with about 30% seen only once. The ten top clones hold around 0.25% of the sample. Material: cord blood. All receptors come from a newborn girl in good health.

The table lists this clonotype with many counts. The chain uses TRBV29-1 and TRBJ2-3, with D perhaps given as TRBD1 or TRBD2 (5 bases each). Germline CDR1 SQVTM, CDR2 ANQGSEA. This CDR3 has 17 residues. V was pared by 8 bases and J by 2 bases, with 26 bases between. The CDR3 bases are TGCAGCTTGAGGACGCAGGACTTTGGGGGAATCACAGATACGCAGTATTTT. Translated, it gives CSLRTQDFGGITDTQYF.

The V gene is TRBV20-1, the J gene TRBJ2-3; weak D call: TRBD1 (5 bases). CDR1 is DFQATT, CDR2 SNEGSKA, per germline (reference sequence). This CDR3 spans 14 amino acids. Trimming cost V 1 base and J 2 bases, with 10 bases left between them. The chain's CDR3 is CSARGLTVTDTQYF. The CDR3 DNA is TGCAGTGCTAGAGGACTGACAGTCACAGATACGCAGTATTTT.

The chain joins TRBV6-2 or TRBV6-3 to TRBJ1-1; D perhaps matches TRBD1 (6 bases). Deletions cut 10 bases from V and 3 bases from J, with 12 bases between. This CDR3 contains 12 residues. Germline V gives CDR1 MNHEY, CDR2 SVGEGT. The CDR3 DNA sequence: TGTGCCACTACAGGGTCCGACACTGAAGCTTTCTTT. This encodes CATTGSDTEAFF.

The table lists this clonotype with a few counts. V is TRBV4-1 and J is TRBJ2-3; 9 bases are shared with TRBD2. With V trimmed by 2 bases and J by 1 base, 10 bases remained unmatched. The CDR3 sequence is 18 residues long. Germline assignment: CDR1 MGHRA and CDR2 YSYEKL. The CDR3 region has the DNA TGCGCCAGCAGCCAAAGATTAGGCCAGCGGGGGGGCACAGATACGCAGTATTTT. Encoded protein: CASSQRLGQRGGTDTQYF.

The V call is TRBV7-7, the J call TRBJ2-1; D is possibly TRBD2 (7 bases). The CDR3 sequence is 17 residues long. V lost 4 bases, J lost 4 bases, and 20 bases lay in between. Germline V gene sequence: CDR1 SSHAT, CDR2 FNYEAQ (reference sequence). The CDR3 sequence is CASSSLSWRGPYNEQFF. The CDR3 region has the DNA TGTGCCAGCAGCTCACTCTCCTGGCGGGGGCCGTACAATGAGCAGTTCTTC.

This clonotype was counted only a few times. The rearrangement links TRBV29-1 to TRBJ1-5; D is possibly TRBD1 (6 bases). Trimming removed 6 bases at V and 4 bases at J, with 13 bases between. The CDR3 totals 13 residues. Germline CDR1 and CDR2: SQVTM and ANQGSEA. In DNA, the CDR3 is TGCAGCGTAGCCACAGGGTTGAATCAGCCCCAGCATTTT. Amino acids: CSVATGLNQPQHF.

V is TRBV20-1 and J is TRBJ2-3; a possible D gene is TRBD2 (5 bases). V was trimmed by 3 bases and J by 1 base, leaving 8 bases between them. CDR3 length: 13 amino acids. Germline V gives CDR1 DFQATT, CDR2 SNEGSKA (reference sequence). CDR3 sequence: CSASPAGTDTQYF. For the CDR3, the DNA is TGCAGTGCTAGCCCAGCGGGCACAGATACGCAGTATTTT.

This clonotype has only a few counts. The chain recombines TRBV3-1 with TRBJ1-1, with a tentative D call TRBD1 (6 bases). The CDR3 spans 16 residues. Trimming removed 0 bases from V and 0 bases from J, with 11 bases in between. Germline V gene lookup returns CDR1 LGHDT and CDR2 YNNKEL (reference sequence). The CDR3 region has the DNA TGTGCCAGCAGCCAAGATGGGGGGGCGATGAACACTGAAGCTTTCTTT. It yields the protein CASSQDGGAMNTEAFF.

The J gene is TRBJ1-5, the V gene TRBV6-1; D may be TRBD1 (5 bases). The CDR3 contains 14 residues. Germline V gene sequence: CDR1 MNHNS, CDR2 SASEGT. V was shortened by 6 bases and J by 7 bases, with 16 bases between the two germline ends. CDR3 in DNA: TGTGCCAGCAGCACAAACCGGGACGGGCAGCCCCAGCATTTT. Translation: CASSTNRDGQPQHF.

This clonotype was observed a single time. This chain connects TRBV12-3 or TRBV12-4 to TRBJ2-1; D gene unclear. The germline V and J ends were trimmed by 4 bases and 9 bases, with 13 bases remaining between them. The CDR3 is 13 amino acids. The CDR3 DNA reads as TGTGCCAGCAGTTCCAAACGTCGAAGTGAGCAGTTCTTC. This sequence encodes CASSSKRRSEQFF.

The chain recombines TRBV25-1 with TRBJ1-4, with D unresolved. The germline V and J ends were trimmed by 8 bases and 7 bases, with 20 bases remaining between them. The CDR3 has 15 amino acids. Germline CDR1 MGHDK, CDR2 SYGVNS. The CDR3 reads CASSHGVGGSEKLFF. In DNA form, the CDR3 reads TGTGCCAGCTCCCATGGGGTGGGTGGGAGTGAAAAACTGTTTTTT. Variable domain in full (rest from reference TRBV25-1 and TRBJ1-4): EADIYQTPRYLVIGTGKKITLECSQTMGHDKMYWYQQDPGMELHLIHYSYGVNSTEKGDLSSESTVSRIRTEHFPLTLESARPSHTSQYLCASSHGVGGSEKLFFGSGTQLSVL.

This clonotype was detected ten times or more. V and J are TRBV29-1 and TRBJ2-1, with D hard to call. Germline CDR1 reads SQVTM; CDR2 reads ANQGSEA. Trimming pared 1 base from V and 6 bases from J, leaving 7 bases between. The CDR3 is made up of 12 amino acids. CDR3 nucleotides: TGCAGCGTTGAAGTTAGGGCCAATGAGCAGTTCTTC. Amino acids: CSVEVRANEQFF.

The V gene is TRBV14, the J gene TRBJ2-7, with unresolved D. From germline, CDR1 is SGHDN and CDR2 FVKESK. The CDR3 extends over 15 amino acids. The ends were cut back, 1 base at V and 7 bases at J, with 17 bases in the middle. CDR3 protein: CASSQVYSTIDEQYF. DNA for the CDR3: TGTGCCAGCAGCCAAGTATATTCTACGATCGATGAGCAGTACTTC.

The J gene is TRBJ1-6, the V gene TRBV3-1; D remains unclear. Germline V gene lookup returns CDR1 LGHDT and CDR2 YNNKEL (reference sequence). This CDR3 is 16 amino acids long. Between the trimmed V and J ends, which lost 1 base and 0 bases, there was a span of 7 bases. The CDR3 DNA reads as TGTGCCAGCAGCCAAGTTTTGGGCTCCTATAATTCACCCCTCCACTTT. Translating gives CASSQVLGSYNSPLHF.

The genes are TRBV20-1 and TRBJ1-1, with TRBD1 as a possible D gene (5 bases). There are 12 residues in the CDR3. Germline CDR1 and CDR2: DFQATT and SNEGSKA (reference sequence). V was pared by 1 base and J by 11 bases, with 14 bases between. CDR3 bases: TGCAGTGCTAGAGCGTGGGGGAGAGGGGCTTTCTTT. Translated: CSARAWGRGAFF.

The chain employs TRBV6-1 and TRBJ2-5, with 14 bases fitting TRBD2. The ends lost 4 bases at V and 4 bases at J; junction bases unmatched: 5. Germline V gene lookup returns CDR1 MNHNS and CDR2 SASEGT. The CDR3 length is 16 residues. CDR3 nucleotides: TGTGCCAGCAGTGCCCGGACTAGCGGGAGGTCAGAGACCCAGTACTTC. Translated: CASSARTSGRSETQYF.

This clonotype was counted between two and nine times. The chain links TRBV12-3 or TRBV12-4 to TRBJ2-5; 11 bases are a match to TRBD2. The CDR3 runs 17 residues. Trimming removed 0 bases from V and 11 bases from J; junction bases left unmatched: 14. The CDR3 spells CASSLARSGRAYNEQYF. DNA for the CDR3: TGTGCCAGCAGTTTAGCGCGTAGCGGGAGGGCCTACAATGAGCAGTACTTC.

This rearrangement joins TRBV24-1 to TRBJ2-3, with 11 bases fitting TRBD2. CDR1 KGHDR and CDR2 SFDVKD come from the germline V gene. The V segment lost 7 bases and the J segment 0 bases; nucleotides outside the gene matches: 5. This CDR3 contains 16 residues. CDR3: CATSGVAGGSTDTQYF. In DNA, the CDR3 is TGTGCCACCAGCGGAGTAGCGGGAGGGAGCACAGATACGCAGTATTTT.

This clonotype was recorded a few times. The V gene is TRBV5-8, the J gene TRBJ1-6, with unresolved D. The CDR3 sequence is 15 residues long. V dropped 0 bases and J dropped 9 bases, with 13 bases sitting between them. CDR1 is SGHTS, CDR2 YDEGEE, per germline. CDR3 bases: TGTGCCAGCAGCTTGGAAGGGAATGATGGTTCACCCCTCCACTTT. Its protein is CASSLEGNDGSPLHF.

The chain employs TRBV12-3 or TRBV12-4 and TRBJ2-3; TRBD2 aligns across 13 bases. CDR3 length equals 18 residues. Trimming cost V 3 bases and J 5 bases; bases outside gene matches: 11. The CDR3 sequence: CASSFGTSGDFTGDTQYF. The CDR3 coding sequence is TGTGCCAGCAGTTTTGGGACTAGCGGGGACTTTACGGGAGATACGCAGTATTTT.

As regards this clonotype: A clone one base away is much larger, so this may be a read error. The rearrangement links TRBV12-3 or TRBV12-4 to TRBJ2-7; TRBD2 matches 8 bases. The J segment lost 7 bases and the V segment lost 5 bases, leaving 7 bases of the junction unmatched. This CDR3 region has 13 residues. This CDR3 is CASSPGTRDEQYF. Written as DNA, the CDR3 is TGTGCCAGCAGTCCCGGGACTAGAGATGAGCAGTACTTC.

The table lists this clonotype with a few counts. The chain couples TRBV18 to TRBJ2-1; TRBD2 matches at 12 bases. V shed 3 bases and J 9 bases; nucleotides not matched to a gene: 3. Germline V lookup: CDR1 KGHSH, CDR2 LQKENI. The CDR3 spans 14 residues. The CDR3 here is CASSPGLAGTEQFF. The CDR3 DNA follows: TGTGCCAGCTCACCCGGACTAGCGGGAACTGAGCAGTTCTTC.

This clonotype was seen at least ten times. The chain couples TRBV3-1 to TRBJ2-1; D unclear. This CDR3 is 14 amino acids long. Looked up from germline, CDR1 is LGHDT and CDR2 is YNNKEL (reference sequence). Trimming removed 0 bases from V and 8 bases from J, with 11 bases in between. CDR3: CASSQEVGKYEQFF. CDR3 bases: TGTGCCAGCAGCCAAGAAGTTGGTAAATATGAGCAGTTCTTC.